This T cell receptor beta chain was observed in a study of human T cells and chemical hapten exposure. Whole-study context: 2% DPC applied to a 2 cm by 2 cm arm area sensitized donors. Doses of diphenylcyclopropenone went to the patients' scalps weekly throughout the approximately 25-week study.

TCRdb fed the RACE reads into MiXCR, producing one record per CDR3 protein. The sample holds 84,000 or so distinct CDR3 sequences, roughly a tenth seen once. This CDR3 contains 17 residues. The J segment lost 4 bases and the V segment lost 5 bases, leaving 13 bases of the junction unmatched. Time point given: patch test 1, 2 weeks after DPC sensitization. The sample's treatment: therapeutic diphenylcyclopropenone sensitization with weekly scalp DPC. At patch-test visits, sampling came before the patch test. Study-wide findings and caveats: DPC sensitization produced no change in TCRs with frequency above 1 in 1000.

A remark on this clonotype: Its antigen is not known.

The TCR originated in a man in his forties or fifties with alopecia areata. Some clones in this sample may be carry-over from other donors' samples. The sequences come from whole blood, collected in connection with sensitization to the hapten diphenylcyclopropenone (DPC). The chain uses TRBV12-3 or TRBV12-4 and TRBJ1-2, with TRBD1 matching 10 bases. CDR3 sequence reads: CASSLRDRGLKFYGYTF. The CDR3, as DNA: TGTGCCAGCAGTCTCCGGGACAGGGGACTGAAATTCTATGGCTACACCTTC.